This TCR beta chain was recovered during a study of T cell responses to AZD1222 COVID-19 vaccine (dated by TCRdb to about 2021). The study in broad terms: A total of around 240 trial participants underwent TCR sequencing, of whom some 210 received two doses of AZD1222 and about 25 received two doses of the MenACWY control vaccine. Trial participants were enrolled into age subgroups of 18-55, 56-69 and 70-plus years, which contained 148, 28 and 57 TCR-sequenced participants, respectively.

The CDR3 numbers 15 residues from cysteine through phenylalanine. CDR3 DNA only is kept here, 45 bases in frame from base 1. Relative to germline, V is 0 bases shorter and J is 4 bases shorter, with 11 bases between their ends. The CDR1 and CDR2 encoded by the germline V gene (reference sequence) are WNHNN and SYGVQD. What this sample's time point label stands for: about 28 days (+/-7) after the second vaccine dose. AZD1222 recipients with second doses at about 4 weeks or about 12 weeks were pooled, because spike-specific TCR depth and breadth did not differ between schedules. Vaccinee samples came from UK trials COV001 and COV002, including a single-blind randomized controlled phase 2/3 trial of AZD1222 (ChAdOx1 nCoV-19) in healthy adults. For TCRbeta chain sequencing, PBMC samples were collected from trial participants at day 0 and at day 28 after the second dose. Comments on this clone: The antigen it recognizes is unknown. No base qualities exist here, and no much larger clone lies one base off it.

Points the paper makes about the study in general: Only six AZD1222 recipients were SARS-CoV-2 seropositive at baseline, limiting conclusions about previously exposed vaccinees. No day 14 peak-response samples were available, so repertoires were characterized only after the peak T cell response. Participants were mostly white British and included more females than males, and it was suggested by the authors that clonal diversity may have been underestimated. Reportedly, almost half of the unique spike-specific TCRs recognized epitopes lying outside the regions that are mutated in the B.1.351 and B.1.1.7 variants. The 56-69-year group was small, and its depth increase did not reach significance, likely because of low power. Spike-specific TCR breadth and depth rose significantly after two AZD1222 doses compared with day 0 and with MenACWY recipients. The whole spike protein was spanned by vaccine-associated CD4 TCRs, and dominant responses were seen in regions 160-218 and 743-854.

The CDR3 regions of human TCRbeta chains were analyzed by immunosequencing. The original pipeline was this. TCRs in the repertoires were matched against a reference library of SARS-CoV-2-specific TCRs that had been generated with the MIRA antigen-specificity platform. Breadth meant the fraction of unique TCRs that were SARS-CoV-2-associated, whereas depth meant the fraction of total T cells that were SARS-CoV-2-associated. Using the MIRA data, each spike-specific TCR was assigned both to the spike region to which the TCR was reactive and to a CD4 or CD8 class. Log10-transformed breadth and depth values were compared by one-way ANOVA with Sidak's multiple comparisons tests. TCRdb mirrors the immuneACCESS table, restricted to in-frame sequences. Some clones are absent from its copies; in checked studies, under half trace to an unresolved V gene, and the reason for the others is unknown. The V and J calls and clone size come from that table; D and trimming were worked out from the DNA. Recorded for this sample are about 80,000 clones; less than 95% of them occurred a single time. The ten largest make up 8% of the sample.

This TCR derives from an adult who received the AZD1222 COVID-19 vaccine. The material sequenced was peripheral blood, taken 28 days after the second AZD1222 dose. The sequence links TRBV10-1 to TRBJ2-3; the D gene may be TRBD1 or TRBD2, since each aligns over 5 bases. CDR3 protein: CASSESNRGADTQYF. The DNA sequence is TGCGCCAGCAGTGAGTCGAATAGAGGGGCAGATACGCAGTATTTT.